These T cell receptor beta chains were read from a single sample in a study of response to subunit inactivated influenza vaccine. From the RT-PCR reads, TCRdb called clonotypes with MiXCR, one entry per CDR3 protein. The table includes 500,000 to 550,000 distinct CDR3 sequences, less than 7.5% detected once. The specimen was PBMCs from blood, collected around 2 years after vaccination. The receptors originated from a man aged 45 to 75 who received an inactivated influenza vaccine. Each CDR3 is given with its conserved first and last residue. Each record gives: D gene, J gene, clone size, V gene, CDR3 DNA, CDR3 protein. The D gene is left open where the match is weak. Only some rows state a clone size, as once, few, many or a class for expanded clones.

TRBD2	TRBJ2-7	-	TRBV27	TGTGCCAGCAGCCTGACTAGCGGGAGGGCCCACGAGCAGTACTTC	CASSLTSGRAHEQYF
-	TRBJ2-4	many	TRBV5-1	TGCGCCAGCAGCTCGGACACCACGGGCATTCAGTACTTC	CASSSDTTGIQYF
-	TRBJ1-6	few	TRBV2	TGTGCCAGCAGTGAGCCCACCTATAATTCACCCCTCCACTTT	CASSEPTYNSPLHF
TRBD2	TRBJ2-1	many	TRBV20-1	TGCAGTGCTAGAAGGAGTAGCGGGCCACTTTTCAATGAGCAGTTCTTC	CSARRSSGPLFNEQFF
-	TRBJ2-1	many	TRBV18	TGTGCCAGCTCACATGGGATGGATGAGCAGTTCTTC	CASSHGMDEQFF
-	TRBJ1-3	-	TRBV10-3	TGTGCCATCAGTGACGTAGCCTCTGGAAACACCATATATTTT	CAISDVASGNTIYF
-	TRBJ2-1	-	TRBV30	TGTGCCTGGAGTGTAAACAGGAACAATGAGCAGTTCTTC	CAWSVNRNNEQFF
-	TRBJ2-4	-	TRBV4-2	TGTGCCAGCAGCCAAGATACAGGGCTTGACATTCAGTACTTC	CASSQDTGLDIQYF
TRBD1	TRBJ1-2	-	TRBV4-3	TGCGCCAGCAGCCAAGACTGGGACAGGGCTTATGGCTACACCTTC	CASSQDWDRAYGYTF
TRBD2	TRBJ2-3	many	TRBV5-1	TGCGCCAGCAGCCCCGGGGGGACTAGCACAGATACGCAGTATTTT	CASSPGGTSTDTQYF
-	TRBJ2-2	few	TRBV4-2	TGTGCCAGCAGCCAACACAGGGCCACCGGGGAGCTGTTTTTT	CASSQHRATGELFF
TRBD1	TRBJ1-4	-	TRBV7-9	TGTGCCAGCAGCTCCGGACAGGGCGGGGAAAAACTGTTTTTT	CASSSGQGGEKLFF
-	TRBJ2-1	-	TRBV28	TGTGCCAGCACCGAAACTAGTTCCAATGAGCAGTTCTTC	CASTETSSNEQFF
-	TRBJ2-7	many	TRBV7-2	TGTGCCAGCAGCTTAGGGGCCGTATCCGAGCAGTACTTC	CASSLGAVSEQYF
TRBD1	TRBJ1-2	few	TRBV10-3	TGTGCCATCAGTGGTCTTGGAGGACAGGGCGACTCTTTTAACTATGGCTACACCTTC	CAISGLGGQGDSFNYGYTF
-	TRBJ1-1	few	TRBV29-1	TGCAGCGTTCGCGGGGGGCCACTCGAAGCTTTCTTT	CSVRGGPLEAFF
-	TRBJ2-2	-	TRBV7-3	TGTGCCAGCAGCTCGGGGACTACCGGGGAGCTGTTTTTT	CASSSGTTGELFF